This record concerns one T cell receptor beta chain sequence. The antigen remains undetermined. This specimen belongs to a study of cytomegalovirus exposure and HLA in healthy donors. This CDR3 comprises 17 residues. The V gene's germline CDR1 is SGDLS and CDR2 YYNGEE. V dropped 0 bases and J dropped 10; count of bases not matched to a gene: 15. The primer mix had 60 Vbeta and 13 Jbeta primers. In the original workflow: A later analysis tallied 65 million to 85 million unique TCR beta chains, around 12 million of them shared. Assay used: immunoSEQ multiplex PCR; TCRdb lists only in-frame clones, some missing. The DNA was the basis for D and trimming; V, J and clone size are from that table. Here the sample spans about 31,000 clones, approximately 61% being singletons. Study results and caveats: It was taken for granted in presence/absence analyses that sequencing depth across donors was roughly uniform. In vitro confirmation showed a few CMV-associated chains to be CMV antigen specific.

The rearrangement links TRBV9 to TRBJ2-1; 8 nucleotides line up with TRBD2. This clonotype was sampled from a middle-aged man in good health and CMV-seropositive. The sequencing sample was made of PBMCs. CDR3 DNA: TGTGCCAGCAGCGTAGCTACTAGGGGACTAGTTTTTGTCGAGCAGTTCTTC. Translated, it gives CASSVATRGLVFVEQFF.